The sample holds many counts of the clone carrying this T cell receptor beta chain. Patients were excluded because of uncontrolled infection, other autoimmune disease, pregnancy or lactation. Clinical symptoms, serum thyroxine, TRAb, thyroid ultrasound and orbital computed tomography informed diagnoses. This specimen belongs to a study of T cells in Graves' hyperthyroidism and ophthalmopathy. The CDR3 runs 17 residues. Germline CDR1 MDHEN, CDR2 SYDVKM. Trimming cost V 5 bases and J 2 bases; bases outside gene matches: 11. Amplification of TCR beta CDR3 regions used RNA as the template. The HTBI primer set drove a first-round RT-PCR of the TCR CDR3. TCRdb fed the multiplex PCR reads into MiXCR, producing one record per CDR3 protein. The table lists approximately 600,000 distinct CDR3 sequences, about a fifth of them singletons.

This sequence originates from a man aged 30-40 years with Graves' ophthalmopathy. The chain carries TRBV28 and TRBJ1-5; 8 bases map to TRBD1. Material for sequencing was blood. The CDR3 DNA reads as TGTGCCAGCAGTCCATCGCCCGGACAGGGAGGCAATCAGCCCCAGCATTTT. Protein: CASSPSPGQGGNQPQHF.